Listed here is a single T cell receptor beta chain. In the study's own analysis: Estimation of nucleated cell counts relied on the amplification of reference gene primers. Libraries were prepared by immunoSEQ multiplex PCR; TCRdb keeps only in-frame clonotypes and omits some of them. V and J calls and clone size come straight from that table; D and trimming were deduced from the DNA. The sample lists roughly 340,000 clones; 75% to 90% were seen once. The data are from a study of blood T cell repertoires in COVID-19. About the study: Sample material is recorded as cDNA or gDNA derived from T cells, B-cell-depleted T cells, or PBMCs.

Cohort 3 donors counted as recovered after two negative PCRs, clearance, or resolved symptoms. The CDR3 has 15 residues. CDR1 and CDR2 (germline): SEHNR, FQNEAQ (reference sequence). Trimming took off 3 bases at V and 0 bases at J, with 9 bases between the two ends. Sequencing input: PBMCs or T cells enriched from blood (not recorded which). The chain carries TRBV7-9 and TRBJ2-4; no clear D gene. The source is a man aged 18-30 years who had recovered from COVID-19. The CDR3 DNA reads TGTGCCAGCAGCTTTGAGGAACTAGCCAAAAACATTCAGTACTTC. Protein product: CASSFEELAKNIQYF.